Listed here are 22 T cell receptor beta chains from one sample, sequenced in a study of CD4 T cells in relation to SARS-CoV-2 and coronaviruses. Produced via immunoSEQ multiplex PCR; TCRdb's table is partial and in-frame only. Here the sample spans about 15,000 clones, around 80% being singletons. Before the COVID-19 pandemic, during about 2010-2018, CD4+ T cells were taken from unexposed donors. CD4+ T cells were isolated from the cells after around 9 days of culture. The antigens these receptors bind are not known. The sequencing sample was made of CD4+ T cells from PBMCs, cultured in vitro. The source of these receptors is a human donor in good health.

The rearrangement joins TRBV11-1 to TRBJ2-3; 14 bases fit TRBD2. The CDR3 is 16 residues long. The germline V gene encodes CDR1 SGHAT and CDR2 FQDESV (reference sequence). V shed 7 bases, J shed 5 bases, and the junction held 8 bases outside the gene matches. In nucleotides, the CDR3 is TGTGCCAGCATCCTTGGGACTAGCGGGAGTATAGATACGCAGTATTTT. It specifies CASILGTSGSIDTQYF.

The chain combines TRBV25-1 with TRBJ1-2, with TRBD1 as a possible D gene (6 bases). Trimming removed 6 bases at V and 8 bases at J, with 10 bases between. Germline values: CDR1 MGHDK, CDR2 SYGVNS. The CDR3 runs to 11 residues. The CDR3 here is CASSGQIGYTF. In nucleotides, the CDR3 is TGTGCCAGCAGCGGACAGATCGGCTACACCTTC.

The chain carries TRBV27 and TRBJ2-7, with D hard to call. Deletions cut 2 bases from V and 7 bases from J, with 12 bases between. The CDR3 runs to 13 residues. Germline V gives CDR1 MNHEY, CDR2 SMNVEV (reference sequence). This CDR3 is CASSLIPAQEQYF. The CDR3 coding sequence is TGTGCCAGCAGTTTAATCCCTGCTCAGGAGCAGTACTTC.

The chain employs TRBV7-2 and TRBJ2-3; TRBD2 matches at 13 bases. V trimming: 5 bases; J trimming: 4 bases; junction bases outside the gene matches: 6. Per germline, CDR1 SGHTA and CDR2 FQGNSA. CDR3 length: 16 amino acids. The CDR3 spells CASSPRTSGRSDTQYF. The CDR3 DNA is TGTGCCAGCAGCCCCCGGACTAGCGGGAGATCAGATACGCAGTATTTT.

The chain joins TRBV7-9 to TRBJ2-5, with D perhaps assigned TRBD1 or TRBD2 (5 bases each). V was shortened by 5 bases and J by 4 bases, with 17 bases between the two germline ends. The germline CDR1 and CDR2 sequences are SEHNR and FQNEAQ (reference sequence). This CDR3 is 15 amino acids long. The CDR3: CASSRDPGPGETQYF. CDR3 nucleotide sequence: TGTGCCAGCAGCCGGGACCCCGGGCCCGGAGAGACCCAGTACTTC.

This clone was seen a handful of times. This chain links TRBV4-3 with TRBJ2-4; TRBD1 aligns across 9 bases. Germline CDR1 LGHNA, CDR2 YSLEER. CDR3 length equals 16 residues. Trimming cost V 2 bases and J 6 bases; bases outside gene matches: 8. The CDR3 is CASSQSTGGVGNIQYF. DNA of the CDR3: TGCGCCAGCAGCCAATCCACAGGGGGCGTTGGAAACATTCAGTACTTC.

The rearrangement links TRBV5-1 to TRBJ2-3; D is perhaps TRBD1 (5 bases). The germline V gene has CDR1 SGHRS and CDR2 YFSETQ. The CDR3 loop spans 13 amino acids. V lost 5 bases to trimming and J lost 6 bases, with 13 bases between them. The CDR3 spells CASRARAGDTQYF. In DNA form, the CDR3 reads TGCGCCAGCAGGGCACGGGCAGGGGATACGCAGTATTTT.

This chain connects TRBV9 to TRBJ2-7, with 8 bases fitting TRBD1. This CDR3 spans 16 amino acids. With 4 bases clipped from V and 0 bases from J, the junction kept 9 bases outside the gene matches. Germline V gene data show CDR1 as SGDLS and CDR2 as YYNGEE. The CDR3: CASSPRDRPPSYEQYF. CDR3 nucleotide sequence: TGTGCCAGCAGCCCGAGGGACAGGCCCCCCTCCTACGAGCAGTACTTC.

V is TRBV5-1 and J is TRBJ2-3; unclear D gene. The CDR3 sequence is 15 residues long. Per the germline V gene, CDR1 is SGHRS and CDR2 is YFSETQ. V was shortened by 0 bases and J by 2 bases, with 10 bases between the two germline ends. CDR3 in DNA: TGCGCCAGCAGCTTGGTAGGGCGGACCACAGATACGCAGTATTTT. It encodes CASSLVGRTTDTQYF.

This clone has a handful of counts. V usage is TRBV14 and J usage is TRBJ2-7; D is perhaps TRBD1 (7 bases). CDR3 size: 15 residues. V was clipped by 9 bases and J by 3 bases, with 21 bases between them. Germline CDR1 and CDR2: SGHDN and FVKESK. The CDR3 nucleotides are TGTGCCAGTAGCATCTCAGGGGGGAGATACTACGAGCAGTACTTC. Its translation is CASSISGGRYYEQYF.

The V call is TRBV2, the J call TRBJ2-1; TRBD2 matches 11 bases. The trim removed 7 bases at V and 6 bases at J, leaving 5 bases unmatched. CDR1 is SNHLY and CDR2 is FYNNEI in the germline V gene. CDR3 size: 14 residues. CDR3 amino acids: CASTPGTSGNEQFF. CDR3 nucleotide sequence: TGTGCCAGCACCCCCGGGACTAGCGGCAATGAGCAGTTCTTC.

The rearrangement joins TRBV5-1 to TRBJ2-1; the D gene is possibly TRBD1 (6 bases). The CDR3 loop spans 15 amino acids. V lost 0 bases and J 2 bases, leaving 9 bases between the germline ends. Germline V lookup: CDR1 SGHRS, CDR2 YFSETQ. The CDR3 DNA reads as TGCGCCAGCAGCTTGGAAGGACAGCCCTACAATGAGCAGTTCTTC. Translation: CASSLEGQPYNEQFF.

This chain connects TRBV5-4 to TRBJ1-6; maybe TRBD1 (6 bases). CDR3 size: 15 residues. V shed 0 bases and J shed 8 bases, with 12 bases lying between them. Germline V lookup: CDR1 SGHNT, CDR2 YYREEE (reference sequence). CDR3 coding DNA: TGTGCCAGCAGCTTGGCGGGGGCGGTCTATTCACCCCTCCACTTT. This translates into CASSLAGAVYSPLHF. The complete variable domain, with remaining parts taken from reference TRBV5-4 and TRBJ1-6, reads ETGVTQSPTHLIKTRGQQVTLRCSSQSGHNTVSWYQQALGQGPQFIFQYYREEENGRGNFPPRFSGLQFPNYSSELNVNALELDDSALYLCASSLAGAVYSPLHFGNGTRLTVT.

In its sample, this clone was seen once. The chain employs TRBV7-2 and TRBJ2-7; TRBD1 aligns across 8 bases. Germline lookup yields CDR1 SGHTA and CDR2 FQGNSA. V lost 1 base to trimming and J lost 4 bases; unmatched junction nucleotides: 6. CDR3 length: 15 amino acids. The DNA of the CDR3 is TGTGCCAGCAGCTTAGTAACAGGGGGACAGTACGAGCAGTACTTC. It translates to CASSLVTGGQYEQYF. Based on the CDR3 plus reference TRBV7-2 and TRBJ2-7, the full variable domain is GAGVSQSPSNKVTEKGKDVELRCDPISGHTALYWYRQSLGQGLEFLIYFQGNSAPDKSGLPSDRFSAERTGGSVSTLTIQRTQQEDSAVYLCASSLVTGGQYEQYFGPGTRLTVT.

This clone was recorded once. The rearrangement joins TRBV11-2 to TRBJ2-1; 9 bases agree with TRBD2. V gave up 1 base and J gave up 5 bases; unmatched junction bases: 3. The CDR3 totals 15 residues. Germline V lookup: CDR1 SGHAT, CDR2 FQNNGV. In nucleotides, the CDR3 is TGTGCCAGCAGCTTAGGGGCTAGCGGGAACAATGAGCAGTTCTTC. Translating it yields CASSLGASGNNEQFF.

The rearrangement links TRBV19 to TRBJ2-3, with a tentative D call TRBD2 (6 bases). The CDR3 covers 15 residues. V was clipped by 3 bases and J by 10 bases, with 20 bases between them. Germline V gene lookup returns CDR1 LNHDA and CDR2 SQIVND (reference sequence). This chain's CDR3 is CASSIPTAAGEAQYF. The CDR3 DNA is TGTGCCAGTAGTATCCCCACAGCGGCCGGGGAGGCGCAGTATTTT.

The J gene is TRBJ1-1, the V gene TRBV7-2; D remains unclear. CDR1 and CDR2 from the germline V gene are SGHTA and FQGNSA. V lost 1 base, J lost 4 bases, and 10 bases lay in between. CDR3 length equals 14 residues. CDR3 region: CASSLVWGSTEAFF. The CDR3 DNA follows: TGTGCCAGCAGCTTAGTTTGGGGATCCACTGAAGCTTTCTTT.

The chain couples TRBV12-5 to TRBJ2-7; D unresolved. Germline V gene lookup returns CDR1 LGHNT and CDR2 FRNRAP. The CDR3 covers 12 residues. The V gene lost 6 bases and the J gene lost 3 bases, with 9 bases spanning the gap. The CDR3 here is CASGQAHYEQYF. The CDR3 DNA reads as TGTGCTAGTGGGCAGGCTCACTACGAGCAGTACTTC.

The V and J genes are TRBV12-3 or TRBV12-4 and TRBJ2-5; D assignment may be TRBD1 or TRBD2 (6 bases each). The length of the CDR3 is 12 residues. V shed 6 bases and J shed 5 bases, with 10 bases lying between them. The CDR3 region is CASREGVETQYF. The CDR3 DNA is TGTGCCAGCAGGGAGGGGGTGGAGACCCAGTACTTC.

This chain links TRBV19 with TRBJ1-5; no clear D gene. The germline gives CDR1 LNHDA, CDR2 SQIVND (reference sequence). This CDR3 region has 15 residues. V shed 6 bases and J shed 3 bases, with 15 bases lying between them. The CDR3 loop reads CASSSIGADNQPQHF. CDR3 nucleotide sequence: TGTGCCAGTAGCTCTATAGGCGCGGACAATCAGCCCCAGCATTTT. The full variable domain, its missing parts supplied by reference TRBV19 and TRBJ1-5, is DGGITQSPKYLFRKEGQNVTLSCEQNLNHDAMYWYRQDPGQGLRLIYYSQIVNDFQKGDIAEGYSVSREKKESFPLTVTSAQKNPTAFYLCASSSIGADNQPQHFGDGTRLSIL.

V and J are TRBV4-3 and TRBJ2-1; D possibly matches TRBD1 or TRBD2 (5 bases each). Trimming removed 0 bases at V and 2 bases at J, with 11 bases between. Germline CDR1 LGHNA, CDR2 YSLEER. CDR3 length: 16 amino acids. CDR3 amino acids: CASSQDRDHPYNEQFF. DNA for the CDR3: TGCGCCAGCAGCCAAGATAGGGACCACCCCTACAATGAGCAGTTCTTC.

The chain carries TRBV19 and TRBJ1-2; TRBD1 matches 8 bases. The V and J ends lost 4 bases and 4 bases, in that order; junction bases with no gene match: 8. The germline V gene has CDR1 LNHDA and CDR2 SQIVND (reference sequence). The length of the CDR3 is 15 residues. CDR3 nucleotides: TGTGCCAGTAGTAACGGACAGGGAGGCGGCTATGGCTACACCTTC. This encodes CASSNGQGGGYGYTF. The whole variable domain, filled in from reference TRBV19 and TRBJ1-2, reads DGGITQSPKYLFRKEGQNVTLSCEQNLNHDAMYWYRQDPGQGLRLIYYSQIVNDFQKGDIAEGYSVSREKKESFPLTVTSAQKNPTAFYLCASSNGQGGGYGYTFGSGTRLTVV.